A selection of T cell receptor beta chains follows, all from one sample in a study of blood T cell repertoires in COVID-19. Assay used: immunoSEQ multiplex PCR; TCRdb lists only in-frame clones, some missing. The sample carries a few hundred thousand clones, roughly 90% recorded once. Material for sequencing was PBMCs or T cells enriched from blood (not recorded which). Every receptor here comes from a woman aged 25 to 39 who had recovered from COVID-19. Both conserved end residues are part of each CDR3. The D gene is left open where the match is weak. Rows may omit the clone size; those that give it use once, few, many or a size class.

V gene	clone size	J gene	D gene	CDR3 DNA	CDR3 protein
TRBV5-8	NA	TRBJ1-5	NA	TGTGCCAGCAGCTTGCAGGGGACTAGCAATCAGCCCCAGCATTTT	CASSLQGTSNQPQHF
TRBV19	NA	TRBJ2-1	TRBD1	TGTGCCAGTAGTATGGGGACAGGGTACAATGAGCAGTTCTTC	CASSMGTGYNEQFF
TRBV14	few	TRBJ1-1	TRBD1	TGTGCCAGCACCAATACAGGGGGTACTGAAGCTTTCTTT	CASTNTGGTEAFF
TRBV7-6	NA	TRBJ2-7	TRBD1	TGTGCCAGCAGCCCAGAGGGACAGAGTTACGAGCAGTACTTC	CASSPEGQSYEQYF
TRBV9	NA	TRBJ2-7	NA	TGTGCCAGCAGCGTGGGAACGGGGGCCTACGAGCAGTACTTC	CASSVGTGAYEQYF
TRBV18	NA	TRBJ2-5	TRBD1	TGTGCCAGCTCAACCGGGACAGGGGAAGGGGGTCAAGAGACCCAGTACTTC	CASSTGTGEGGQETQYF
TRBV12-3/TRBV12-4	NA	TRBJ1-1	NA	TGTGCCAGCAGTTTTTCCATGAACACTGAAGCTTTCTTT	CASSFSMNTEAFF
TRBV19	NA	TRBJ2-7	NA	TGTGCCAGTAGTGCGGGCCTTCGCCTCTACGAGCAGTACTTC	CASSAGLRLYEQYF
TRBV7-9	NA	TRBJ2-3	TRBD1	TGTGCCAGCAGACAGACAGGGTTGGGTACGCAGTATTTT	CASRQTGLGTQYF
TRBV6-5	NA	TRBJ1-1	TRBD1	TGTGCCAGCAGTTCTACAGGGGGGCTCACTGAAGCTTTCTTT	CASSSTGGLTEAFF
TRBV14	NA	TRBJ1-2	TRBD1	TGTGCCAGCAGCCAGTATACAGGGGGCGAGGTCTATGGCTACACCTTC	CASSQYTGGEVYGYTF
TRBV19	NA	TRBJ1-3	TRBD1	TGTGCCAGTAACCGCGGACAGGCGCACTCTGGAAACACCATATATTTT	CASNRGQAHSGNTIYF
TRBV2	NA	TRBJ2-5	TRBD1	TGTGCCAGCAGTGAAGTTTTGGACAGGGGAGATGTGACCCAGTACTTC	CASSEVLDRGDVTQYF
TRBV6-5	NA	TRBJ2-3	TRBD1	TGTGCCAGCAGATCCGACAGGGAGAGCACAGATACGCAGTATTTT	CASRSDRESTDTQYF
TRBV21-1	once	TRBJ1-5	NA	TGTGCCAGCAGCAAAGGGACAGGGGGCGAAGAGCCCCAGCATTTT	CASSKGTGGEEPQHF
TRBV27	once	TRBJ2-7	NA	TGTGCCAGCAGCTGGGGAGAGGGCTACGAGCAGTACTTC	CASSWGEGYEQYF
TRBV7-9	once	TRBJ2-6	TRBD2	TGTGCCAGCAGCTTATCCCGGGGGGAGTTTGGGGCCAACGTCCTGACTTTC	CASSLSRGEFGANVLTF
TRBV10-3	NA	TRBJ1-5	NA	TGTGCCATCAGTGAGTCCCATGATCAGCCCCAGCATTTT	CAISESHDQPQHF
TRBV7-9	NA	TRBJ1-5	NA	TGTGCCAGCAGCCAAGAGGGCAGACAGCCCCAGCATTTT	CASSQEGRQPQHF
TRBV7-2	NA	TRBJ2-7	NA	TGTGCCAGCAGCTTACGGCAGGGCTACGAGCAGTACTTC	CASSLRQGYEQYF
TRBV2	NA	TRBJ2-7	NA	TGTGCCAGCAGTGAAGGCAGCGACGAGCAGTACTTC	CASSEGSDEQYF
TRBV6-5	NA	TRBJ2-2	TRBD1	TGTGCCAGCAGAGCCGGGACAGGTCAGAGCGGGGAGCTGTTTTTT	CASRAGTGQSGELFF
TRBV20-1	NA	TRBJ1-1	NA	TGCAGTGCCACTACAGGGACCGAAGCTTTCTTT	CSATTGTEAFF
TRBV10-3	NA	TRBJ1-3	NA	TGTGCCATTACCGGGACAACTGGAAACACCATATATTTT	CAITGTTGNTIYF
TRBV11-1	NA	TRBJ2-7	TRBD1	TGTGCCAGCAGCTCTCGGGACAGGGGTGACGAGCAGTACTTC	CASSSRDRGDEQYF
TRBV13	NA	TRBJ2-7	NA	TGTGCCAGCAGCTTACGAGGTAGCGGGACAGCAGAGCAGTACTTC	CASSLRGSGTAEQYF
TRBV14	NA	TRBJ2-7	NA	TGTGCCAGCAGCCAAGATCCCAGGGAGCAGTACTTC	CASSQDPREQYF
TRBV7-8	few	TRBJ2-7	TRBD1	TGTGCCAGCAGCGCCCCCCGGGACAGGAGCTCCTACGAGCAGTACTTC	CASSAPRDRSSYEQYF
TRBV27	NA	TRBJ1-1	NA	TGTGCCAGCAGGGGGGACACCTTGAACACTGAAGCTTTCTTT	CASRGDTLNTEAFF
TRBV7-9	NA	TRBJ2-2	TRBD2	TGTGCCAGCAGCTTATCAACTAGCGGGACAACCGGGGAGCTGTTTTTT	CASSLSTSGTTGELFF
TRBV28	NA	TRBJ1-1	NA	TGTGCCAGCAGTTCAGTCACCCCCCCTGAAGCTTTCTTT	CASSSVTPPEAFF
TRBV12-3/TRBV12-4	NA	TRBJ1-2	NA	TGTGCCAGCAGTGACCGCGGGTATGGCTACACCTTC	CASSDRGYGYTF
TRBV5-1	NA	TRBJ2-7	NA	TGCGCCAGCAGCTTGAGCGTTGGGGGCGGTTTTTACGAGCAGTACTTC	CASSLSVGGGFYEQYF
TRBV29-1	NA	TRBJ2-7	TRBD1	TGCAGCGTTATACACCCAGGCGACCGGGACAGGGGCTACGAGCAGTACTTC	CSVIHPGDRDRGYEQYF
TRBV30	NA	TRBJ1-1	NA	TGTGCCTGGGTTGGACTCAGGAACACTGAAGCTTTCTTT	CAWVGLRNTEAFF
TRBV14	NA	TRBJ2-1	NA	TGTGCCAGCAGCCTCATAGGCGGTGATGAGCAGTTCTTC	CASSLIGGDEQFF
TRBV5-6	NA	TRBJ1-5	TRBD1	TGTGCCAGCAGCTTCGGGACAGGCGGTTATAGCAATCAGCCCCAGCATTTT	CASSFGTGGYSNQPQHF
TRBV4-2	once	TRBJ1-3	TRBD1	TGTGCCAGCAGTCGTACGACAGGGCGCTCTGGAAACACCATATATTTT	CASSRTTGRSGNTIYF
TRBV28	once	TRBJ2-7	NA	TGTGCCAGCAGCATATCGGACAGCCACGAGCAGTACTTC	CASSISDSHEQYF
TRBV6-2/TRBV6-3	NA	TRBJ1-1	TRBD1	TGTGCCAGCAGTTACGTCCGTCCCAGGGGGCTAACTGAAGCTTTCTTT	CASSYVRPRGLTEAFF
TRBV4-2	NA	TRBJ1-5	NA	TGTGCCAGCAGCCAAGCACTCCGAGGAAGCGGTCAGCCCCAGCATTTT	CASSQALRGSGQPQHF
TRBV27	NA	TRBJ1-5	TRBD1	TGTGCCAGCAGCGTATACAGGGGGAGCAATCAGCCCCAGCATTTT	CASSVYRGSNQPQHF
TRBV6-5	few	TRBJ1-5	NA	TGTGCCAGCAGTTTGAGAGGGAGGGGGAATCAGCCCCAGCATTTT	CASSLRGRGNQPQHF
TRBV7-9	NA	TRBJ2-5	TRBD2	TGTGCCAGCAGCCCGACGGGGGGGGAGACCCAGTACTTC	CASSPTGGETQYF
TRBV5-4	NA	TRBJ2-3	TRBD2	TGTGCCAGCAGCTTGCGGGGGGGGCCGGCAGATACGCAGTATTTT	CASSLRGGPADTQYF
TRBV29-1	NA	TRBJ1-1	TRBD1	TGCAGCGTTGGGACAGGGGGCACTGAAGCTTTCTTT	CSVGTGGTEAFF
TRBV30	NA	TRBJ2-1	TRBD2	TGTGCCTGGAAGCTTCCGGGACTAGCGGGTCTCAATGAGCAGTTCTTC	CAWKLPGLAGLNEQFF
TRBV7-3	once	TRBJ2-3	TRBD2	TGTGCCAGCAGCTCAGGGGGACTAGCGGGGTCAGATACGCAGTATTTT	CASSSGGLAGSDTQYF
TRBV24-1	NA	TRBJ1-1	NA	TGTGCCACCAGTGATGCAACCCGGGGAAACACTGAAGCTTTCTTT	CATSDATRGNTEAFF
TRBV5-6	NA	TRBJ1-5	TRBD1	TGTGCCAGCAGCTTGTTCCAGGGGGCGAGCAATCAGCCCCAGCATTTT	CASSLFQGASNQPQHF
TRBV12-5	NA	TRBJ1-6	NA	TGTGCTAGTTCCCAGGGAAATTCACCCCTCCACTTT	CASSQGNSPLHF
TRBV25-1	NA	TRBJ2-1	TRBD2	TGTGCCAGCAGTGAACCCCTAGCGGGGTACAATGAGCAGTTCTTC	CASSEPLAGYNEQFF
TRBV27	NA	TRBJ1-2	TRBD1	TGTGCCAGCAGTCCCCAGACAGGGTATGGCTACACCTTC	CASSPQTGYGYTF
TRBV6-5	NA	TRBJ1-1	TRBD1	TGTGCCAGCAGACGACAGGGGGTAATCACTGAAGCTTTCTTT	CASRRQGVITEAFF
TRBV9	NA	TRBJ1-2	TRBD1	TGTGCCAGCAGCGTAACCTGGACAGGGGATGAGGGCTACACCTTC	CASSVTWTGDEGYTF
TRBV30	NA	TRBJ2-1	TRBD2	TGTGCCTGGAGTGTACTGGTTTCGGCTAGCGGGGGGGCCGCGGATGAGCAGTTCTTC	CAWSVLVSASGGAADEQFF
TRBV15	NA	TRBJ1-2	NA	TGTGCCACCAGCAGAGGTCATAAACAGGGAGCCCTTGATGGCTACACCTTC	CATSRGHKQGALDGYTF
TRBV2	NA	TRBJ1-4	NA	TGTGCCAGCTCGAGGGACTTTAGGGAGAAACTGTTTTTT	CASSRDFREKLFF
TRBV9	once	TRBJ1-1	NA	TGTGCCAGCAGCGTAGACCGGGGAGCCACTGAAGCTTTCTTT	CASSVDRGATEAFF